A single T cell receptor (beta chain) is shown here with its context. Its cognate antigen is unknown. The record originates from a study of memory CD4+ T cells and cytomegalovirus serostatus. Points from the study as a whole: About 40% of the 164 known CMV-associated TCRbeta sequences appeared in CD4+ memory. Suggested: most of the CMV-linked TCR signature lies in CD4+ memory cells.

Single viable CD3+CD4+CD8-CD45RO+ cells were sorted as the memory CD4+ T cells. After thawing, CD4+ T cells were positively selected. Original data processing: Out-of-frame sequences were removed, leaving roughly 2,200,000 distinct TCRbeta sequences. TCRdb's copy holds only in-frame clones and misses some; the assay was immunoSEQ multiplex PCR. V and J calls and clone size come straight from that table; D and trimming were deduced from the DNA. This table has about 46,000 clones, about 78% appearing once. Sequenced sample: memory CD4+ T cells from blood. The clonotype comes from an adult in good health and CMV-seronegative.

The CDR3 region is CASSLDTGIAYGYTF. In DNA form, the CDR3 reads TGTGCCAGCAGCTTGGATACAGGGATAGCGTATGGCTACACCTTC. The gene calls are TRBV11-3 and TRBJ1-2; D may be TRBD1 (6 bases). Trimming shortened V by 3 bases and J by 5 bases, and 16 bases separated the two germline ends. Germline CDR1 reads SGHNT; CDR2 reads YENEEA. The CDR3 contains 15 residues. Complete variable domain (other parts from reference TRBV11-3 and TRBJ1-2): EAGVVQSPRYKIIEKKQPVAFWCNPISGHNTLYWYLQNLGQGPELLIRYENEEAVDDSQLPKDRFSAERLKGVDSTLKIQPAELGDSAVYLCASSLDTGIAYGYTFGSGTRLTVV.